The rows below give T cell receptor beta chains drawn from one sample of a study of T cell responses to AZD1222 COVID-19 vaccine. TCRdb's copy holds only in-frame clones and misses some; the assay was immunoSEQ multiplex PCR. The data contain 100,000 to 150,000 clones, more than 70% of them singletons. This material consisted of peripheral blood, taken on day 0 of AZD1222 vaccination. The receptor set was obtained from an adult in good health. Each CDR3 is given with its conserved first and last residue. D genes are given only for firm matches. Where a row states a size, it is once, few, many or the class of an expanded clone; other rows omit it.

d_call	j_call	v_call	clone_size	cdr3_nt	cdr3_aa
TRBD2	TRBJ2-1	TRBV5-1	-	TGCGCCAGCAGCGTCGCGGGAGGGCCGAATGAGCAGTTCTTC	CASSVAGGPNEQFF
TRBD1	TRBJ1-2	TRBV3-1/TRBV3-2	-	TGTGCCAGCAGACCGGACAGGGGGGACCATTTATGGGGCTACACCTTC	CASRPDRGDHLWGYTF
-	TRBJ1-1	TRBV7-3	-	TGTGCCAGCAGCTTTAACAGGGACACTGAAGCTTTCTTT	CASSFNRDTEAFF
TRBD1	TRBJ2-2	TRBV6-5	-	TGTGCCAGCTCCTGGGACAGGGCTCCCGGGGAGCTGTTTTTT	CASSWDRAPGELFF
-	TRBJ2-3	TRBV2	-	TGTGCCAGCTATGACTTAGAGGATAGACGAACTAGCACAGATACGCAGTATTTT	CASYDLEDRRTSTDTQYF
TRBD1	TRBJ1-6	TRBV10-1	-	TGCGCCAGCAGGACAGGGGATAATTCACCCCTCCACTTT	CASRTGDNSPLHF
-	TRBJ2-2	TRBV19	-	TGTGCCAGTAGTATAGGTTCCTCGAACACCGGGGAGCTGTTTTTT	CASSIGSSNTGELFF
TRBD1	TRBJ2-5	TRBV28	-	TGTGCCAGCAGCAACGCGGACAGGGGGCATGAGACCCAGTACTTC	CASSNADRGHETQYF
TRBD1	TRBJ2-5	TRBV5-5	-	TGTGCCAGCAGCTTGGTGACAGGGGGGGAGACCCAGTACTTC	CASSLVTGGETQYF
-	TRBJ2-3	TRBV27	-	TGTGCCAGCACCACTAGCCTAACTAGCACAGATACGCAGTATTTT	CASTTSLTSTDTQYF
TRBD1	TRBJ2-1	TRBV2	-	TGTGCCAGCGAGCAGGGGGCCTCCAATGAGCAGTTCTTC	CASEQGASNEQFF
-	TRBJ2-7	TRBV3-1/TRBV3-2	-	TGTGCCAGCAGCCTTGAGGGGGTGTACGAGCAGTACTTC	CASSLEGVYEQYF
-	TRBJ2-7	TRBV5-4	-	TGTGCCAGCAGCGCTGGCCGACAGGCCCCCTACGAGCAGTACTTC	CASSAGRQAPYEQYF
TRBD2	TRBJ2-1	TRBV5-1	-	TGCGCCAGCAGCTTACCCTACCAATCTAGCGGGAGCGGCAATGAGCAGTTCTTC	CASSLPYQSSGSGNEQFF
-	TRBJ2-7	TRBV10-2	-	TGCGCCAGCAGTGAAGAATGGACTCAACCCTACGAGCAGTACTTC	CASSEEWTQPYEQYF
-	TRBJ2-7	TRBV19	once	TGTGCCAGTAGTATGAGGGCGGGGGCCCACGAGCAGTACTTC	CASSMRAGAHEQYF
-	TRBJ2-5	TRBV7-9	-	TGTGCCAGCAGCTTGGAGAACAGAGAAGAGACCCAGTACTTC	CASSLENREETQYF
-	TRBJ1-4	TRBV4-1	-	TGCGCCAGCAGCCACGATCATGAAAAACTGTTTTTT	CASSHDHEKLFF
-	TRBJ2-1	TRBV29-1	-	TGCAGCGCCCGAGGGAAGCGGTACAATGAGCAGTTCTTC	CSARGKRYNEQFF
TRBD1	TRBJ1-2	TRBV6-4	-	TGTGCCAGCAGTGCGGGACAGGCTTCTGGCTACACCTTC	CASSAGQASGYTF
TRBD1	TRBJ1-5	TRBV6-2/TRBV6-3	-	TGTGCCAGCAGTGGGACAGGGGGCCGTCAGCCCCAGCATTTT	CASSGTGGRQPQHF
-	TRBJ1-5	TRBV4-3	-	TGCGCCAGCAGCCAAGAGGTCAGGGCAGCTAGCAATCAGCCCCAGCATTTT	CASSQEVRAASNQPQHF
TRBD2	TRBJ2-7	TRBV4-3	-	TGCGCCAGCAGCCAAGATCCTATCTATAGGACTAGCGAATCCTACGAGCAGTACTTC	CASSQDPIYRTSESYEQYF
-	TRBJ1-6	TRBV28	-	TGTGCCAGCAGTTTATTCTGGGTCACAGGGCCTAATTCACCCCTCCACTTT	CASSLFWVTGPNSPLHF
TRBD2	TRBJ2-7	TRBV28	-	TGTGCCAGCAGTTTTTTAGCGGGGGGTGCCTACGAGCAGTACTTC	CASSFLAGGAYEQYF
TRBD2	TRBJ2-1	TRBV27	-	TGTGCCAGCAGTTATAGCGGGGCCGTCCCGAATGAGCAGTTCTTC	CASSYSGAVPNEQFF
-	TRBJ2-2	TRBV11-3	-	TGTGCCAGCAGCTTCAACACCGGGGAGCTGTTTTTT	CASSFNTGELFF
-	TRBJ2-1	TRBV3-1/TRBV3-2	-	TGTGCCAGCAGCTCAATTGACACGCTGAGTGAGCAGTTCTTC	CASSSIDTLSEQFF
TRBD1	TRBJ2-3	TRBV27	-	TGTGCCAGCAGTTCCGGGACAGGGAGCACAGATACGCAGTATTTT	CASSSGTGSTDTQYF
-	TRBJ2-4	TRBV9	-	TGTGCCAGCAGCTCGCGGGACGGGGAAAAAAACATTCAGTACTTC	CASSSRDGEKNIQYF
-	TRBJ1-1	TRBV29-1	-	TGCAGCGTTCGCTCGGGACCCGAAGCTTTCTTT	CSVRSGPEAFF
-	TRBJ2-1	TRBV19	-	TGTGCCAGTACCCTGGGCAGCTACAGTTACAATGAGCAGTTCTTC	CASTLGSYSYNEQFF
-	TRBJ2-7	TRBV30	-	TGTGCCTGGAGTCGGGGCGGAGGGGACCACGAGCAGTACTTC	CAWSRGGGDHEQYF
-	TRBJ1-5	TRBV5-8	-	TGTGCCAGCAGCTTCGGGGTCGGCAATCAGCCCCAGCATTTT	CASSFGVGNQPQHF
TRBD1	TRBJ2-2	TRBV19	-	TGTGCCAGTAGTACGGGGACAGGAACCCTGAACACCGGGGAGCTGTTTTTT	CASSTGTGTLNTGELFF
TRBD1	TRBJ2-1	TRBV7-6	-	TGTGCCAGCAGCGATGGACAGGGGGGCTACAATGAGCAGTTCTTC	CASSDGQGGYNEQFF
-	TRBJ2-1	TRBV3-1/TRBV3-2	-	TGTGCCAGCAGCATCCTTAACAATGAGCAGTTCTTC	CASSILNNEQFF
TRBD2	TRBJ2-1	TRBV19	-	TGTGCCAGTAGTATACCCCCTCTGCCGGGACTAGCGGGAGGGTACTTCTACAATGAGCAGTTCTTC	CASSIPPLPGLAGGYFYNEQFF
TRBD2	TRBJ2-7	TRBV27	-	TGTGCCAGCAGTCCGTCCGCTACTAGCGGGAGTTTCTACGAGCAGTACTTC	CASSPSATSGSFYEQYF
-	TRBJ1-5	TRBV6-2/TRBV6-3	-	TGTGCCAGCAGTCAAACCCCGGACAGCAATCAGCCCCAGCATTTT	CASSQTPDSNQPQHF
-	TRBJ1-5	TRBV7-2	-	TGTGCCAGCAGCTTAGCTGCACAGGGCCCCAATCAGCCCCAGCATTTT	CASSLAAQGPNQPQHF
TRBD2	TRBJ2-7	TRBV19	-	TGTGCCAGTAGTATAGATGACGCGGGGGTAAGCTCCTACGAGCAGTACTTC	CASSIDDAGVSSYEQYF
-	TRBJ1-4	TRBV11-2	-	TGTGCCAGCAGCTCCCCGGACTTTAGCTTCTCGGGCTATAATGAAAAACTGTTTTTT	CASSSPDFSFSGYNEKLFF
-	TRBJ2-1	TRBV7-9	-	TGTGCCAGCAGCTTGGCGGGGCCCGAATACAATGAGCAGTTCTTC	CASSLAGPEYNEQFF
-	TRBJ2-1	TRBV11-3	-	TGTGCCAGCAGCGAAGGGGGGTTCCGCAATGAGCAGTTCTTC	CASSEGGFRNEQFF
TRBD2	TRBJ2-7	TRBV28	-	TGTGCCAGCAGTGACCCAATAGCGGGAGTCGAGCAGTACTTC	CASSDPIAGVEQYF
-	TRBJ1-2	TRBV4-3	-	TGCGCCAGCAGCCAAGATTGGGGTAGTGGCTTAGGGGGCTACACCTTC	CASSQDWGSGLGGYTF
TRBD2	TRBJ2-1	TRBV19	-	TGTGCCAGCAGACTAGCGGGAGGCCCCAATGAGCAGTTCTTC	CASRLAGGPNEQFF
-	TRBJ1-3	TRBV19	-	TGTGCCAGTAGTATAGTCCCAGGGGTTGGAAACACCATATATTTT	CASSIVPGVGNTIYF
TRBD2	TRBJ2-2	TRBV7-2	-	TGTGCCAGCAGCCCTGGACTAGCGGGACAGAACACCGGGGAGCTGTTTTTT	CASSPGLAGQNTGELFF
-	TRBJ2-1	TRBV24-1	-	TGTGCAACCACCAGCGGTGATGGGGGAAAGTCCTACAATGAGCAGTTCTTC	CATTSGDGGKSYNEQFF
TRBD1	TRBJ1-2	TRBV27	-	TGTGCCAGCAGTTCCGGACAGGGGGTGGGTGGCTACACCTTC	CASSSGQGVGGYTF
TRBD2	TRBJ2-7	TRBV27	-	TGTGCCAGCAGTTTATCGGGCGGGAGTATGAACGAGCAGTACTTC	CASSLSGGSMNEQYF
-	TRBJ1-1	TRBV19	-	TGTGCCAGTAGTATAAGCGCTAGAGCTGAAGCTTTCTTT	CASSISARAEAFF
TRBD1	TRBJ1-1	TRBV6-5	few	TGTGCCAGCACAGGGGGCCACACTGAAGCTTTCTTT	CASTGGHTEAFF